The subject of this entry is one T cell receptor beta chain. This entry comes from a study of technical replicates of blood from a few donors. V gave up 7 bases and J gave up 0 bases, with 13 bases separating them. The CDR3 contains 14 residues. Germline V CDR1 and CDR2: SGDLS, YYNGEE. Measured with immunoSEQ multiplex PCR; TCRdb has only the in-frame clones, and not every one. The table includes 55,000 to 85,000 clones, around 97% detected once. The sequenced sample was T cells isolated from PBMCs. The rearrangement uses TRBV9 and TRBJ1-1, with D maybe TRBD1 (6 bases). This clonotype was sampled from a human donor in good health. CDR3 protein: CASAMDSMNTEAFF. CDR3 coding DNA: TGTGCCAGCGCGATGGACAGTATGAACACTGAAGCTTTCTTT.